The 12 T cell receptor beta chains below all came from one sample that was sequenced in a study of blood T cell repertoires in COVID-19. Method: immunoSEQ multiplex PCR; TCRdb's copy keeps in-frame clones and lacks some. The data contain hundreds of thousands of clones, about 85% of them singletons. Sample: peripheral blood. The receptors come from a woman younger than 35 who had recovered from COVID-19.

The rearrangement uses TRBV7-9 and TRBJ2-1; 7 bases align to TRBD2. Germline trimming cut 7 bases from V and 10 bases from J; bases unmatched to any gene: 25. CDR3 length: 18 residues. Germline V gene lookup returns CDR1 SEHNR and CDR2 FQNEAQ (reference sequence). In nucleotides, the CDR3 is TGTGCCAGCACACAAACAAACCTCGGGCGGGAGCGCTATAGCGAGCAGTTCTTC. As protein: CASTQTNLGRERYSEQFF.

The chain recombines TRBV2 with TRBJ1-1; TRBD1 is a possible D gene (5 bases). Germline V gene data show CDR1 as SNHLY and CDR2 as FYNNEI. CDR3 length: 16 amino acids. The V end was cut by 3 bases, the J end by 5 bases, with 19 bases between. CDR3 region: CASSEEGLGTGTEAFF. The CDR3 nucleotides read TGTGCCAGCAGTGAGGAGGGTTTGGGAACAGGAACTGAAGCTTTCTTT.

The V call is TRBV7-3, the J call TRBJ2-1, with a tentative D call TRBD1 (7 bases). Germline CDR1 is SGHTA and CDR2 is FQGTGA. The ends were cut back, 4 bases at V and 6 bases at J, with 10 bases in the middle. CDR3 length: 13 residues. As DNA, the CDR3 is TGTGCCAGCAGCTCCAGGGGGGCCAATGAGCAGTTCTTC. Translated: CASSSRGANEQFF.

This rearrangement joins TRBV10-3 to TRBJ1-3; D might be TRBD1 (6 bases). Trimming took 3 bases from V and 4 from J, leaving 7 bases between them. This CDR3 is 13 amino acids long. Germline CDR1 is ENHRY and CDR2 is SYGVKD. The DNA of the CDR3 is TGTGCCATCAGTGATGGGGGCGGAAACACCATATATTTT. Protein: CAISDGGGNTIYF.

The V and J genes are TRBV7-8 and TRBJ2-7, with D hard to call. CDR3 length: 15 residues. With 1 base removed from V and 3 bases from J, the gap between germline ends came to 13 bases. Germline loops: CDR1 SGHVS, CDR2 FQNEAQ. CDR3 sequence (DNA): TGTGCCAGCAGCTTAGGATCGGGTATGGGCTACGAGCAGTACTTC. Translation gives CASSLGSGMGYEQYF.

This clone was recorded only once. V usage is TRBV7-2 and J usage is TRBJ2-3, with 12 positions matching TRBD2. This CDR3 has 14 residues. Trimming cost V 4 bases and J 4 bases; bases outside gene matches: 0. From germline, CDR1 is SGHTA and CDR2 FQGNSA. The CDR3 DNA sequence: TGTGCCAGCAGCTGGACTAGCGGGGCAGATACGCAGTATTTT. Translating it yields CASSWTSGADTQYF.

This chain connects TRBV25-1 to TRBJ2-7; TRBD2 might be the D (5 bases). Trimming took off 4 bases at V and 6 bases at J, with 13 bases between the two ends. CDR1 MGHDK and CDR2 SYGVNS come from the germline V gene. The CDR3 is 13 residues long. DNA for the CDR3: TGTGCCAGCAGTGCCTCCGGGGTGAGCGAGCAGTACTTC. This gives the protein CASSASGVSEQYF.

The CDR3 DNA follows: TGTGCCTGGAGTGACTCCCGTAGGGGCGTTGGGACTGAAGCTTTCTTT. Amino acids: CAWSDSRRGVGTEAFF. V and J are TRBV30 and TRBJ1-1, with D tentatively TRBD1 (5 bases). The CDR3 extends over 16 amino acids. Trimming shortened V by 1 base and J by 5 bases, and 20 bases separated the two germline ends. Germline values: CDR1 GTSNPN, CDR2 SVGIG (reference sequence).

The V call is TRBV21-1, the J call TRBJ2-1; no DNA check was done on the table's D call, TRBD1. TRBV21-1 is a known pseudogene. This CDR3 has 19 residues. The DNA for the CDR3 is TGTGCCAGCAGCAAAGGGGGGGAGTCGGGACAGCTCTCCTACAATGAGCAGTTCTTC. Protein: CASSKGGESGQLSYNEQFF.

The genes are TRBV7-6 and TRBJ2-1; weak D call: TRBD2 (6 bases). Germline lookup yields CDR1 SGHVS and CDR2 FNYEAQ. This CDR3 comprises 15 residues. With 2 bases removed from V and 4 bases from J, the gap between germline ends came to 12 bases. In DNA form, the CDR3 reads TGTGCCAGCAGCTTAACCGGGAGCACTTACAATGAGCAGTTCTTC. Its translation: CASSLTGSTYNEQFF.

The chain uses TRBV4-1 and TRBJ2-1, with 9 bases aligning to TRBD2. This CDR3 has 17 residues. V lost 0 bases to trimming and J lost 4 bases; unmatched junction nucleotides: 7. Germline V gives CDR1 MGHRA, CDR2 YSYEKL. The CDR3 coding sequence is TGCGCCAGCAGCCAAGATATAGGACTAGCGAGGTACAATGAGCAGTTCTTC. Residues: CASSQDIGLARYNEQFF.

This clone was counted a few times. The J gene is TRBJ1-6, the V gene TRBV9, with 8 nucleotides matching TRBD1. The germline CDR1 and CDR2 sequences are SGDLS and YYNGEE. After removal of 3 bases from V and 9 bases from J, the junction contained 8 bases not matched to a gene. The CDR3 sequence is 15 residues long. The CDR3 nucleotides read TGTGCCAGCAGCGGAACAGGGGGTCCGAGTTCACCCCTCCACTTT. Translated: CASSGTGGPSSPLHF. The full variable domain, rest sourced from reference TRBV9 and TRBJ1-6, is DSGVTQTPKHLITATGQRVTLRCSPRSGDLSVYWYQQSLDQGLQFLIQYYNGEERAKGNILERFSAQQFPDLHSELNLSSLELGDSALYFCASSGTGGPSSPLHFGNGTRLTVT.